Following are 25 T cell receptor beta chains from one sample sequenced in a study of T cells in Graves' hyperthyroidism and ophthalmopathy. Regions amplified from RNA transcripts were the TCR beta CDR3 regions. First-round RT-PCR with HTBI primers amplified the TCR CDR3 region. One entry per CDR3 protein, called by TCRdb with MiXCR from the multiplex PCR reads. The sample contains some 620,000 distinct CDR3 sequences, roughly 17% of which appear only once. The sample consisted of blood. The origin of the receptors is a woman aged 25 to 45 with Graves' hyperthyroidism.

This clonotype was seen a handful of times. The chain employs TRBV18 and TRBJ2-1; D possibly corresponds to TRBD1 (5 bases). CDR1 KGHSH and CDR2 LQKENI come from the germline V gene. Trimming cost V 0 bases and J 12 bases, with 18 bases left between them. CDR3 size: 15 residues. The CDR3 coding sequence is TGTGCCAGCTCACCACCGCGTGCCAGGGCTACCACGCAGTTCTTC. Amino acid sequence: CASSPPRARATTQFF.

This clonotype came up many times. The chain employs TRBV2 and TRBJ1-5; TRBD1 aligns across 7 bases. Germline assignment: CDR1 SNHLY and CDR2 FYNNEI. This CDR3 has 15 amino acids. Losses at the gene ends were 2 bases for V and 5 bases for J; bases not matched to a gene: 6. As DNA, the CDR3 is TGTGCCAGCAGTGAATTTAGACAGGGCGATCAGCCCCAGCATTTT. Amino acid sequence: CASSEFRQGDQPQHF.

The rearrangement joins TRBV20-1 to TRBJ1-6; D ambiguous. Trimming removed 5 bases from V and 9 bases from J, with 14 bases in between. In germline, CDR1 is DFQATT, CDR2 SNEGSKA (reference sequence). The CDR3 is made up of 13 amino acids. CDR3 protein: CSAPRGGSSPLHF. In nucleotides, the CDR3 is TGCAGTGCTCCCCGGGGAGGGAGTTCACCCCTCCACTTT.

This clonotype was counted at least ten times. This chain uses TRBV5-1 with TRBJ2-1; D gene uncertain. The CDR3 sequence is 16 residues long. The ends were cut back, 4 bases at V and 9 bases at J, with 23 bases in the middle. CDR1 and CDR2 from the germline V gene are SGHRS and YFSETQ. CDR3 sequence (DNA): TGCGCCAGCAGCGCCCCGGACCACGGATTTGTGATTGAGCAGTTCTTC. Translation: CASSAPDHGFVIEQFF. Looking up the rest from reference TRBV5-1 and TRBJ2-1 gives the full variable domain: KAGVTQTPRYLIKTRGQQVTLSCSPISGHRSVSWYQQTPGQGLQFLFEYFSETQRNKGNFPGRFSGRQFSNSRSEMNVSTLELGDSALYLCASSAPDHGFVIEQFFGPGTRLTVL.

This sequence joins TRBV6-2 or TRBV6-3 and TRBJ2-4; D tentatively fits TRBD1 or TRBD2 (5 bases each). The CDR3 is made up of 11 amino acids. Germline loops: CDR1 MNHEY, CDR2 SVGEGT. V dropped 5 bases and J dropped 15 bases, with 14 bases sitting between them. CDR3 protein: CASSIGTVWYF. The CDR3, as DNA: TGTGCCAGCAGTATTGGGACCGTTTGGTACTTC.

This clonotype was seen more than once but under ten times. The V gene is TRBV30, the J gene TRBJ1-6; D uncertain. This CDR3 is 16 amino acids long. V was clipped by 3 bases and J by 0 bases, with 12 bases between them. Germline loops: CDR1 GTSNPN, CDR2 SVGIG (reference sequence). Here the CDR3 reads CAWSENLSSYNSPLHF. CDR3 bases: TGTGCCTGGAGCGAAAACCTGAGCTCCTATAATTCACCCCTCCACTTT.

The V and J genes are TRBV29-1 and TRBJ2-7; TRBD2 aligns across 9 bases. With 5 bases clipped from V and 6 bases from J, the junction kept 5 bases outside the gene matches. From germline, CDR1 is SQVTM and CDR2 ANQGSEA. This CDR3 comprises 12 residues. The chain's CDR3 is CSVYSGSTEQYF. In nucleotides, the CDR3 is TGCAGCGTTTATAGCGGGAGTACCGAGCAGTACTTC.

There are a few counts of this clonotype. This chain joins TRBV10-2 and TRBJ1-2; D is uncertain. V was shortened by 1 base and J by 2 bases, with 5 bases between the two germline ends. This CDR3 has 13 residues. CDR1 and CDR2 from the germline V gene are WSHSY and SAAADI. The CDR3 DNA follows: TGCGCCAGCAGTGAGTTGGGGAACTATGGCTACACCTTC. Encoded protein: CASSELGNYGYTF.

This clonotype has just a few counts. This chain joins TRBV7-8 and TRBJ2-7; 8 nucleotides align to TRBD2. Germline lookup yields CDR1 SGHVS and CDR2 FQNEAQ. V shed 4 bases, J shed 5 bases, and the junction held 13 bases outside the gene matches. This CDR3 is built from 16 residues. The CDR3 DNA is TGTGCCAGCAGCTATAGATCCGGGACTAGTATCCACGAGCAGTACTTC. Translated, it gives CASSYRSGTSIHEQYF.

This clonotype was observed a few times. The J gene is TRBJ2-3, the V gene TRBV7-6, with 14 nucleotides matching TRBD2. This CDR3 has 17 amino acids. V gave up 0 bases and J gave up 4 bases; unmatched junction bases: 3. The germline CDR1 and CDR2 sequences are SGHVS and FNYEAQ. CDR3 bases: TGTGCCAGCAGCTTAGCGGGACTAGCGGGAGTCGCAGATACGCAGTATTTT. It translates to CASSLAGLAGVADTQYF.

This clonotype was recorded at least ten times. The chain couples TRBV7-9 to TRBJ2-1, with TRBD2 identical over 8 bases. The CDR3 is made up of 14 amino acids. Germline CDR1 and CDR2: SEHNR and FQNEAQ (reference sequence). With 5 bases clipped from V and 6 bases from J, the junction kept 6 bases outside the gene matches. The DNA of the CDR3 is TGTGCCAGCAGCGCGAGCGGGAGTGCCAATGAGCAGTTCTTC. Its protein product is CASSASGSANEQFF.

The rearrangement links TRBV7-9 to TRBJ2-1, with D perhaps matching TRBD2 (5 bases). This CDR3 contains 17 residues. CDR1 SEHNR and CDR2 FQNEAQ come from the germline V gene (reference sequence). V dropped 2 bases and J dropped 0 bases, with 14 bases sitting between them. The CDR3 region has the DNA TGTGCCAGCAGCTTAAACCTCCTAGCTTTCTCCTACAATGAGCAGTTCTTC. Translated: CASSLNLLAFSYNEQFF.

The rearrangement links TRBV12-3 or TRBV12-4 to TRBJ2-3; 11 positions match TRBD2. Trimming removed 2 bases from V and 2 bases from J; junction bases left unmatched: 3. This CDR3 region has 16 residues. CDR3 protein: CASSLLTSGNTDTQYF. The CDR3, as DNA: TGTGCCAGCAGTTTATTGACTAGCGGGAACACAGATACGCAGTATTTT.

This clonotype was counted many times. The chain employs TRBV28 and TRBJ2-7, with TRBD2 as a possible D gene (5 bases). Per germline, CDR1 MDHEN and CDR2 SYDVKM. The CDR3 consists of 14 residues. V was cut by 3 bases and J by 3 bases, with 12 bases left in between. CDR3 DNA: TGTGCCAGCAGTTTCCTCCGGACTGGCTACGAGCAGTACTTC. Amino acid sequence: CASSFLRTGYEQYF.

The rearrangement uses TRBV6-2 or TRBV6-3 and TRBJ2-5; 7 bases are a match to TRBD1. Germline V gene sequence: CDR1 MNHEY, CDR2 SVGEGT. Trimming took 6 bases from V and 4 from J; bases not matched to a gene: 17. The CDR3 runs 17 residues. The CDR3 nucleotides read TGTGCCAGCAGACCGATCCAGGACAGGACCTCAGGAGAGACCCAGTACTTC. It specifies CASRPIQDRTSGETQYF.

This clonotype was counted a few times. The V gene is TRBV6-2 or TRBV6-3, the J gene TRBJ2-5; 12 bases line up with TRBD2. CDR3 size: 16 residues. With 5 bases clipped from V and 4 bases from J, the junction kept 8 bases outside the gene matches. CDR1 and CDR2 from the germline V gene are MNHEY and SVGEGT. Here the CDR3 DNA reads TGTGCCAGCAGTCACCCTAGCGGGAGGGCCACAGAGACCCAGTACTTC. It encodes CASSHPSGRATETQYF.

This clonotype was seen once. The V call is TRBV30, the J call TRBJ2-1, with TRBD2 matching 12 bases. V gave up 0 bases and J gave up 4 bases; unmatched junction bases: 1. Per germline, CDR1 GTSNPN and CDR2 SVGIG (reference sequence). The CDR3 extends over 15 amino acids. The CDR3 loop reads CAWSVGLAGYNEQFF. DNA of the CDR3: TGTGCCTGGAGTGTCGGACTAGCGGGGTACAATGAGCAGTTCTTC.

This clonotype was seen at least ten times. The chain links TRBV28 to TRBJ1-5; the D is unclear. This CDR3 region has 17 residues. V was trimmed by 6 bases and J by 3 bases, leaving 21 bases between them. From germline, CDR1 is MDHEN and CDR2 SYDVKM. The chain's CDR3 is CASSSFRQFTHNQPQHF. Here the CDR3 DNA reads TGTGCCAGCAGCTCTTTCCGGCAGTTCACCCACAATCAGCCCCAGCATTTT.

Many counts were recorded for this clonotype. The rearrangement links TRBV2 to TRBJ2-7; the match to TRBD1 covers 9 bases. Germline values: CDR1 SNHLY, CDR2 FYNNEI. V was clipped by 5 bases and J by 1 base; unmatched bases: 3. There are 14 residues in the CDR3. CDR3 nucleotides: TGTGCCAGCAGTAAGGACAGGGGATCCTACGAGCAGTACTTC. It yields the protein CASSKDRGSYEQYF.

The V call is TRBV28, the J call TRBJ1-6; D perhaps matches TRBD1 (5 bases). The germline V gene encodes CDR1 MDHEN and CDR2 SYDVKM. Trimming cost V 5 bases and J 5 bases, with 10 bases left between them. This CDR3 contains 14 residues. Here the CDR3 DNA reads TGTGCCAGCAGTCCACGACAGAATAATTCACCCCTCCACTTT. Translating gives CASSPRQNNSPLHF. Supplemented by reference TRBV28 and TRBJ1-6, the full variable domain reads DVKVTQSSRYLVKRTGEKVFLECVQDMDHENMFWYRQDPGLGLRLIYFSYDVKMKEKGDIPEGYSVSREKKERFSLILESASTNQTSMYLCASSPRQNNSPLHFGNGTRLTVT.

V is TRBV20-1 and J is TRBJ2-1; 14 bases agree with TRBD2. The CDR3 is made up of 18 amino acids. Unmatched junction bases numbered 10, after V lost 2 bases and J lost 4 bases. Germline V gives CDR1 DFQATT, CDR2 SNEGSKA (reference sequence). CDR3 sequence: CSARQTSGRASTYNEQFF. CDR3 bases: TGCAGTGCTAGACAGACTAGCGGGAGGGCCAGTACGTACAATGAGCAGTTCTTC.

This clonotype was seen many times. CDR3: CSASPYEQYF. The CDR3 DNA reads as TGCAGTGCTAGTCCCTACGAGCAGTACTTC. This chain links TRBV20-1 with TRBJ2-7, with no clear D. CDR3 size: 10 residues. CDR1 and CDR2 from the germline V gene are DFQATT and SNEGSKA (reference sequence). The V end lost 3 bases, the J end lost 2 bases, and 2 bases lay between the germline ends.

This clonotype was seen more than once but under ten times. DNA of the CDR3: TGTGCCAGCAGCCCCCAACCGAGGGAGACCCAGTACTTC. Its protein product is CASSPQPRETQYF. This chain connects TRBV7-2 to TRBJ2-5; D remains unclear. Germline V lookup: CDR1 SGHTA, CDR2 FQGNSA. The V end was cut by 5 bases, the J end by 5 bases, with 12 bases between. The CDR3 contains 13 residues.

The chain combines TRBV20-1 with TRBJ2-3, with 9 bases lining up with TRBD2. Germline V CDR1 and CDR2: DFQATT, SNEGSKA (reference sequence). The CDR3 extends over 20 amino acids. With 0 bases clipped from V and 0 bases from J, the junction kept 16 bases outside the gene matches. CDR3 sequence reads: CSARDPLAGGRTSSTDTQYF. DNA for the CDR3: TGCAGTGCTAGAGATCCGCTTGCGGGAGGGCGGACCTCTAGCACAGATACGCAGTATTTT.

This clonotype was detected many times. The gene calls are TRBV6-2 or TRBV6-3 and TRBJ2-7, with D tentatively TRBD2 (6 bases). The CDR3 extends over 14 amino acids. Germline CDR1 MNHEY, CDR2 SVGEGT. V lost 2 bases and J 6 bases, leaving 14 bases between the germline ends. Written as DNA, the CDR3 is TGTGCCAGCAGTTACGAAGATACGGGGGTCGAGCAGTACTTC. The encoded protein is CASSYEDTGVEQYF.